A selection of T cell receptor beta chains follows, all from one sample in a study of cytotoxic CD8 clonotypes in ibrutinib-treated CLL. Sequencing used immunoSEQ multiplex PCR; TCRdb keeps in-frame clones, though not all of them. The table lists roughly 330,000 clones, roughly 71% of them singletons. Source: PBMCs, taken after 36 months of ibrutinib treatment. The receptors were sampled from a human donor with chronic lymphocytic leukemia. CDR3s include the opening cysteine and the closing phenylalanine or tryptophan. D genes are given only for firm matches. Where a row states a size, it is once, few, many or the class of an expanded clone; other rows omit it.

>TRBJ1-2|TRBV28|.|.
TGTGCCAGCAGTTTAGGTCCACAGGGTCCCGATGAGCAATACACCTTC
CASSLGPQGPDEQYTF
>TRBJ2-7|TRBV5-1|.|TRBD2
TGCGCCAGCAGGCGGAGTAGCGGGAACTACGAGCAGTACTTC
CASRRSSGNYEQYF
>TRBJ2-7|TRBV5-4|.|.
TGTGCCAGCAGCGTAACGACAGGGGAGGGGAACGAGCAGTACTTC
CASSVTTGEGNEQYF
>TRBJ2-7|TRBV18|once|.
TGTGCCAGCTCACCAGGGAGGGGGAATCTTGGGCAGTACTTC
CASSPGRGNLGQYF
>TRBJ1-2|TRBV28|.|.
TGTGCCAGCAGTTCGACAGTCCATGGCTACACCTTC
CASSSTVHGYTF
>TRBJ2-7|TRBV6-6|.|TRBD1
TGTGCCAGCAGTTACTCTACCGGGACAGGGGTCTACGAGCAGTACTTC
CASSYSTGTGVYEQYF
>TRBJ2-2|TRBV25-1|.|.
TGTGCCAGCAGTCACCCCCAGCCCCAGGGATTGAACACCGGGGAGCTGTTTTTT
CASSHPQPQGLNTGELFF
>TRBJ2-1|TRBV2|.|.
TGTGCCAGCAGTGTCCCTAGGTCCGGGGGTACCTACAATGAGCAGTTCTTC
CASSVPRSGGTYNEQFF
>TRBJ1-1|TRBV15|.|.
TGTGCCACCAGGAGGGGCCGAGACAGGAAATTGTTTACGGGCACTGAAGCTTTCTTT
CATRRGRDRKLFTGTEAFF
>TRBJ2-1|TRBV5-4|few|TRBD1
TGTGCCAGCAGCTTACAGGGGGCTAGTTACTATGAGCAGTTCTTC
CASSLQGASYYEQFF
>TRBJ2-1|TRBV5-1|few|TRBD1
TGCGCCAGCAGCTGGAGGGGACAGGGTAATGATGAGCAGTTCTTC
CASSWRGQGNDEQFF
>TRBJ1-6|TRBV30|few|.
TGTGCCTGGAGTGTACACTCACCCCTCCACTTT
CAWSVHSPLHF
>TRBJ1-2|TRBV6-4|few|.
TGTGCCAGCCGGGACGGCTACTATGGCTACACCTTC
CASRDGYYGYTF
>TRBJ2-7|TRBV12-5|.|.
TGTGCTAGTGGTTTGGTACGGAAGGAATCCTACGAGCAGTACTTC
CASGLVRKESYEQYF
>TRBJ2-6|TRBV18|.|.
TGTGCCAGCTCACCGTGGGACCGGGCGTCTGGGGCCAACGTCCTGACTTTC
CASSPWDRASGANVLTF
>TRBJ2-7|TRBV28|.|.
TGTGCCAGCAGTTTATCGGCCTTCTACGAGCAGTACTTC
CASSLSAFYEQYF
>TRBJ2-2|TRBV11-3|.|TRBD1
TGTGCCAGCAGCTTAAACAACAGGGGCGGGGAGCTGTTTTTT
CASSLNNRGGELFF
>TRBJ2-3|TRBV28|.|.
TGTGCCAGCAGTTTACGAATATTCACAGATACGCAGTATTTT
CASSLRIFTDTQYF
>TRBJ2-5|TRBV29-1|.|.
TGCAGCGTCGCACTGGAGATCAGGGTTAGGACCCAGTACTTC
CSVALEIRVRTQYF
>TRBJ2-7|TRBV7-2|.|.
TGTGCCAGCAGCTTAAATTTTGGCTACGAGCAGTACTTC
CASSLNFGYEQYF
>TRBJ1-6|TRBV5-6|.|TRBD1
TGTGCCAGCAGCGGACAGGGGGCTTCACTAGGTTCACCCCTCCACTTT
CASSGQGASLGSPLHF
>TRBJ2-1|TRBV5-6|few|TRBD1
TGTGCCAGCAGCTGGGGGACAGGGAGCCAATCTCAGTTCTTC
CASSWGTGSQSQFF
>TRBJ2-7|TRBV4-2|.|.
TGTGCCAGCAGCCCGGACATTTACTACGAGCAGTACTTC
CASSPDIYYEQYF
>TRBJ2-3|TRBV11-2|.|.
TGTGCCAGCAGCTTAGGGGTGGGGGTTACGCAGTATTTT
CASSLGVGVTQYF
>TRBJ2-7|TRBV2|.|TRBD1
TGTGCCAGCAGGGGACAGATATTAATCTACGAGCAGTACTTC
CASRGQILIYEQYF
>TRBJ1-6|TRBV5-1|few|.
TGCGCCAGCAGCACGGGACACAGTAGGAATTCACCCCTCCACTTT
CASSTGHSRNSPLHF